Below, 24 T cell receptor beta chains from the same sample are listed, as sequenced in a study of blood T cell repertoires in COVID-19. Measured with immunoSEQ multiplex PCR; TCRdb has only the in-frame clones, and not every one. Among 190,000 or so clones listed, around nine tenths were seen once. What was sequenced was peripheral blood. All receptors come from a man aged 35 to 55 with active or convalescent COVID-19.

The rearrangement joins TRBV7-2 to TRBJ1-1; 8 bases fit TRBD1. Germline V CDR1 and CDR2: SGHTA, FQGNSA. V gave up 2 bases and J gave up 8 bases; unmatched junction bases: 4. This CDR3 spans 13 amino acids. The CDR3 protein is CASSLPPGGEAFF. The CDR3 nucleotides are TGTGCCAGCAGCTTACCCCCAGGGGGCGAAGCTTTCTTT.

CDR3 region: CASSNGRGNTEAFF. The DNA for the CDR3 is TGTGCCAGCAGTAATGGACGGGGAAACACTGAAGCTTTCTTT. V is TRBV6-6 and J is TRBJ1-1; unclear D gene. Trimming removed 5 bases at V and 2 bases at J, with 12 bases between. Germline loops: CDR1 MNHNY, CDR2 SVGAGI (reference sequence). This CDR3 has 14 residues.

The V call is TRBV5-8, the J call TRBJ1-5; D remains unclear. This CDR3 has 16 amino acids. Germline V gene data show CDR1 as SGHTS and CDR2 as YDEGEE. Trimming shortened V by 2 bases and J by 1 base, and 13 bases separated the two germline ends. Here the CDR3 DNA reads TGTGCCAGCAGCTTTGGAGGGATGGGGAGCAATCAGCCCCAGCATTTT. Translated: CASSFGGMGSNQPQHF.

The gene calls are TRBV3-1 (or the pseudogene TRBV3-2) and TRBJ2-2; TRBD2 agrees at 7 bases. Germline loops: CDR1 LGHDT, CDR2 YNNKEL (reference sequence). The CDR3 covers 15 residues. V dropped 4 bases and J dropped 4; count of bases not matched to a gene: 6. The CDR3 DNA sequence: TGTGCCAGCAGCCCCGGGGGGATCAGCACCGGGGAGCTGTTTTTT. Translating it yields CASSPGGISTGELFF.

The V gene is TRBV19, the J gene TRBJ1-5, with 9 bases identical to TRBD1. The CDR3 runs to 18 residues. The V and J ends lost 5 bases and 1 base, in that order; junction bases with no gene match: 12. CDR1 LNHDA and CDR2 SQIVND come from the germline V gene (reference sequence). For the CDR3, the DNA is TGTGCCAGTAGTTCACGCCGCGGGACAGGGAACAGCAATCAGCCCCAGCATTTT. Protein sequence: CASSSRRGTGNSNQPQHF. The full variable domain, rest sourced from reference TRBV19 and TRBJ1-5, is DGGITQSPKYLFRKEGQNVTLSCEQNLNHDAMYWYRQDPGQGLRLIYYSQIVNDFQKGDIAEGYSVSREKKESFPLTVTSAQKNPTAFYLCASSSRRGTGNSNQPQHFGDGTRLSIL.

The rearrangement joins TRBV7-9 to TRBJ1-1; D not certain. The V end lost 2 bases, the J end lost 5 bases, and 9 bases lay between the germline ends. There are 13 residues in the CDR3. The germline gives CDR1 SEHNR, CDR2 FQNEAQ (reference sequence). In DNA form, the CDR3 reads TGTGCCAGCAGCTTACCCTCACGGACTGAAGCTTTCTTT. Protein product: CASSLPSRTEAFF.

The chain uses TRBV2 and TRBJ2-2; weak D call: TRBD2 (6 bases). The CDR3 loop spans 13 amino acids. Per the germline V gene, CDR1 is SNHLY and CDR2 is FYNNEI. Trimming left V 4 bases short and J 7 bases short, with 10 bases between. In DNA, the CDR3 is TGTGCCAGCAGTGTTTCGCGGGACGGGGAGCTGTTTTTT. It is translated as CASSVSRDGELFF.

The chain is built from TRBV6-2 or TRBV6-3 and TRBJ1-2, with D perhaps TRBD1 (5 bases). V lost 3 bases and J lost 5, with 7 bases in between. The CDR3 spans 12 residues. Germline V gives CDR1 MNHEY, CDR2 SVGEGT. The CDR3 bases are TGTGCCAGCAGTTATGGGGGGTATGGCTACACCTTC. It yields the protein CASSYGGYGYTF.

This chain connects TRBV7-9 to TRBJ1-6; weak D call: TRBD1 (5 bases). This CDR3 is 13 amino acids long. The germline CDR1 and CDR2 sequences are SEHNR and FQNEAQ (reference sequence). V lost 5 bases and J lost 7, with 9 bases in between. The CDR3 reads CASSTAGNSPLHF. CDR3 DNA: TGTGCCAGCAGCACAGCAGGGAATTCACCCCTCCACTTT.

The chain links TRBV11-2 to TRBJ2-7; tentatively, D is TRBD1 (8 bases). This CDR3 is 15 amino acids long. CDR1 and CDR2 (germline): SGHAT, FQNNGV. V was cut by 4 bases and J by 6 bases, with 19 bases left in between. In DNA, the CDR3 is TGTGCCAGCAGCTCCCCCCCGACAGGGGAGGGCGAGCAGTACTTC. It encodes CASSSPPTGEGEQYF.

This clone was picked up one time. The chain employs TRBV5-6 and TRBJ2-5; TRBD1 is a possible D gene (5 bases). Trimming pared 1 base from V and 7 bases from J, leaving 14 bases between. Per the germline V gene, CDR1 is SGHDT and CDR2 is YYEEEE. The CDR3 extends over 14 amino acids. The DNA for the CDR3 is TGTGCCAGCAGCTTGTTTTCAGGGTGGGGGACCCAGTACTTC. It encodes CASSLFSGWGTQYF.

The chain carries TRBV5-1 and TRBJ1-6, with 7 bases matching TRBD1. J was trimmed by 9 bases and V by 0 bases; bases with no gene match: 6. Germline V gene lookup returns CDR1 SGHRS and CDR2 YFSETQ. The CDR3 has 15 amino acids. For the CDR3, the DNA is TGCGCCAGCAGCTTGGGTCGGGACAGAGGTTCACCCCTCCACTTT. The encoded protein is CASSLGRDRGSPLHF. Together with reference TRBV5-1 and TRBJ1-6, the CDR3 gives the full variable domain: KAGVTQTPRYLIKTRGQQVTLSCSPISGHRSVSWYQQTPGQGLQFLFEYFSETQRNKGNFPGRFSGRQFSNSRSEMNVSTLELGDSALYLCASSLGRDRGSPLHFGNGTRLTVT.

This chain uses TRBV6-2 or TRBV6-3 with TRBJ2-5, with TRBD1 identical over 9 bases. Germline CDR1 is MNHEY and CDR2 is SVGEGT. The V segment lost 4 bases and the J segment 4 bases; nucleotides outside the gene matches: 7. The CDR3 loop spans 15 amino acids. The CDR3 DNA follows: TGTGCCAGCAGTTTACCGAGGACAGGGGTAGAGACCCAGTACTTC. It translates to CASSLPRTGVETQYF.

The CDR3 sequence: CASSLERGTEAFF. CDR3 coding DNA: TGTGCCAGCAGCTTAGAAAGGGGGACTGAAGCTTTCTTT. The chain is built from TRBV11-2 and TRBJ1-1; possibly TRBD1 for D (6 bases). CDR3 size: 13 residues. Germline lookup yields CDR1 SGHAT and CDR2 FQNNGV. V lost 0 bases to trimming and J lost 5 bases, with 7 bases between them.

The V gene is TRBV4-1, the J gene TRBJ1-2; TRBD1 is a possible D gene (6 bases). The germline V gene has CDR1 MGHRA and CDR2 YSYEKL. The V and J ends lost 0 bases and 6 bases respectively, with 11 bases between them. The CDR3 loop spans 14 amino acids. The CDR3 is CASSQDRSGDGYTF. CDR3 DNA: TGCGCCAGCAGCCAAGATCGATCAGGGGATGGCTACACCTTC.

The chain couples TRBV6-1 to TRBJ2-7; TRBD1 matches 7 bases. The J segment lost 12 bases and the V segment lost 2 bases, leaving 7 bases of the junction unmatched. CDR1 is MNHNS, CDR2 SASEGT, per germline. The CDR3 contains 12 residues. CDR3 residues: CASSENGAGGYF. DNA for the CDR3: TGTGCCAGCAGTGAAAATGGGGCAGGGGGGTACTTC.

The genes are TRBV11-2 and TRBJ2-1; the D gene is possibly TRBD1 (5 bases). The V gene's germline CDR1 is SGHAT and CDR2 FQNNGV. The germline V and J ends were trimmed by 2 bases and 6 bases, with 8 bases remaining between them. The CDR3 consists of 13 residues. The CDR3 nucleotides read TGTGCCAGCAGCTTACAGGGCCGCAATGAGCAGTTCTTC. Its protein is CASSLQGRNEQFF.

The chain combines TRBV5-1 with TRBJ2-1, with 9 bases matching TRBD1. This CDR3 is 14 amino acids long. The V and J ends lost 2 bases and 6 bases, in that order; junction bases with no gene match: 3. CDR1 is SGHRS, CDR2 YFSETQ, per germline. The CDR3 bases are TGCGCCAGCAGCTTTGACAGGGGGAGCAATGAGCAGTTCTTC. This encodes CASSFDRGSNEQFF.

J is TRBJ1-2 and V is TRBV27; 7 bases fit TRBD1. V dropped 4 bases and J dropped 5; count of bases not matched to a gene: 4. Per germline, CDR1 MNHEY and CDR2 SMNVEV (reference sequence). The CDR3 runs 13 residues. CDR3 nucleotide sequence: TGTGCCAGCAGTTCCCAGGGGGGTTATGGCTACACCTTC. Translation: CASSSQGGYGYTF.

Here the CDR3 DNA reads TGTGCCAGCAGTGGGGCTGGGGTCTACAATGAGCAGTTCTTC. Its translation is CASSGAGVYNEQFF. The V call is TRBV27, the J call TRBJ2-1; D may be TRBD1 (5 bases). The CDR3 extends over 14 amino acids. V dropped 5 bases and J dropped 3 bases, with 11 bases sitting between them. Germline loops: CDR1 MNHEY, CDR2 SMNVEV (reference sequence).

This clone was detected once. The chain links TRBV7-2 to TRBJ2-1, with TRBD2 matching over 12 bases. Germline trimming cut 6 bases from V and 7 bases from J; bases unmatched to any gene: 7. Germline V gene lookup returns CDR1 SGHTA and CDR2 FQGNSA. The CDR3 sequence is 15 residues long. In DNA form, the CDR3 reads TGTGCCAGCAGACCAAGACTAGCGGGGGTAAATGAGCAGTTCTTC. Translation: CASRPRLAGVNEQFF.

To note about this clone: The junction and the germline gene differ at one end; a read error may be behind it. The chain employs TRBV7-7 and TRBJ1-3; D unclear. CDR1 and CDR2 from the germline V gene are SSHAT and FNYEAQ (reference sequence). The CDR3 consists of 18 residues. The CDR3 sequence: CASSLLSSNPGSGNTIYF. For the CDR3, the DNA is TGTGCTAGCAGCTTACTATCATCGAACCCCGGCTCTGGAAACACCATATATTTT.

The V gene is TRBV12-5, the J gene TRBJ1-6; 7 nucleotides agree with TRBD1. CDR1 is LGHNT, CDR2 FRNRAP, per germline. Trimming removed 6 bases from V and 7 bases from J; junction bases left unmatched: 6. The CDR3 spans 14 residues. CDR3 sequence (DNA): TGTGCTAGTGGCAGAGGGACAGCGAATTCACCCCTCCACTTT. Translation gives CASGRGTANSPLHF.

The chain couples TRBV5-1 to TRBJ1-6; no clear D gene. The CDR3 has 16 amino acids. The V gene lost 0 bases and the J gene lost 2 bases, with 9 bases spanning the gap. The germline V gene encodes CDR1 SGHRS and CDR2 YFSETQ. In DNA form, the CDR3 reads TGCGCCAGCAGCTTGGGTGGGAGTACCTATAATTCACCCCTCCACTTT. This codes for CASSLGGSTYNSPLHF.